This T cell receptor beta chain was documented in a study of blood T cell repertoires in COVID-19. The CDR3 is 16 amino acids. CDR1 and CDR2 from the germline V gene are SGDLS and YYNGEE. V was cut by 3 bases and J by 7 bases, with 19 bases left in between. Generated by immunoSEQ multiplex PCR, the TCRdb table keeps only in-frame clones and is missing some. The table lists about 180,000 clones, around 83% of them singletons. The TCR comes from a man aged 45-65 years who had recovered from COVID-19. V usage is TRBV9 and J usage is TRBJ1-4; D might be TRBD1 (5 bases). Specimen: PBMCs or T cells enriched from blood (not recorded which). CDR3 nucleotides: TGTGCCAGCAGCGGTCTAGAGGGAGGGGCTGGTGAAAAACTGTTTTTT. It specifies CASSGLEGGAGEKLFF.